The 11 T cell receptor beta chains in this list originate from one sample, sequenced in a study of cytomegalovirus exposure and HLA in healthy donors. Both 60 Vbeta primers and 13 Jbeta primers went into the PCR. Here immunoSEQ multiplex PCR was the method, and the copy in TCRdb shows in-frame clones only, minus some. The sample records under 200,000 clones, 77% being singletons. Material: PBMCs. These receptor sequences come from a female donor in good health and CMV-seronegative.

This rearrangement joins TRBV30 to TRBJ1-2; tentatively, D is TRBD1 (6 bases). The ends were cut back, 0 bases at V and 8 bases at J, with 13 bases in the middle. This CDR3 is built from 13 residues. Germline CDR1 GTSNPN, CDR2 SVGIG (reference sequence). This CDR3 reads CAWSVGAGEGYTF. The CDR3 DNA is TGTGCCTGGAGTGTAGGGGCAGGGGAAGGCTACACCTTC.

As regards this clone: Within the sample, other DNA sequences also encode this same CDR3. The V gene is TRBV6-5, the J gene TRBJ2-7, with a possible D match to TRBD1 (6 bases). V gave up 3 bases and J gave up 2 bases, with 8 bases separating them. This CDR3 has 13 residues. Germline V lookup: CDR1 MNHEY, CDR2 SVGAGI. The CDR3 DNA follows: TGTGCCAGCAGTTATACAGGGACCTACGAGCAGTACTTC. It encodes CASSYTGTYEQYF.

The chain has TRBV11-2 and TRBJ2-5; 10 bases match TRBD1. Germline CDR1 reads SGHAT; CDR2 reads FQNNGV. V was clipped by 5 bases and J by 0 bases; unmatched bases: 0. This CDR3 comprises 14 residues. This CDR3 reads CASSGTGDQETQYF. The CDR3 nucleotides read TGTGCCAGCAGCGGGACAGGGGACCAAGAGACCCAGTACTTC.

This chain uses TRBV9 with TRBJ1-2; a weak D match, TRBD1 (5 bases). The V gene lost 3 bases and the J gene lost 0 bases, with 6 bases spanning the gap. Germline V gives CDR1 SGDLS, CDR2 YYNGEE. CDR3 length: 13 residues. This chain's CDR3 is CASSADTNYGYTF. CDR3 bases: TGTGCCAGCAGCGCGGACACTAACTATGGCTACACCTTC.

The chain joins TRBV10-2 to TRBJ2-7; D is unresolved. This CDR3 has 16 amino acids. Trimming pared 2 bases from V and 5 bases from J, leaving 19 bases between. Germline-derived CDR1 and CDR2 are WSHSY and SAAADI. The CDR3 here is CASSEPPTLLSNEQYF. The CDR3 DNA is TGCGCCAGCAGTGAGCCGCCGACTCTTCTCTCAAACGAGCAGTACTTC.

The V and J genes are TRBV6-5 and TRBJ2-5, with D possibly matching TRBD2 (5 bases). CDR1 is MNHEY, CDR2 SVGAGI, per germline. Trimming took 2 bases from V and 5 from J, leaving 12 bases between them. The CDR3 runs to 14 residues. The CDR3 protein is CASSYTLGWETQYF. The CDR3 DNA sequence: TGTGCCAGCAGTTACACACTAGGGTGGGAGACCCAGTACTTC.

This clone was observed a few times. V gene TRBV25-1 combines with J gene TRBJ2-5; TRBD2 matches at 8 bases. Germline CDR1 and CDR2: MGHDK and SYGVNS. CDR3 length: 16 residues. With V trimmed by 1 base and J by 7 bases, 11 bases remained unmatched. Written as DNA, the CDR3 is TGTGCCAGCAGTGAATCGGGGGGGACACGCCCTGGGACCCAGTACTTC. Translation: CASSESGGTRPGTQYF.

The gene calls are TRBV18 and TRBJ2-7, with D tentatively TRBD1 (6 bases). Trimming shortened V by 3 bases and J by 2 bases, and 14 bases separated the two germline ends. The CDR3 contains 15 residues. The germline CDR1 and CDR2 sequences are KGHSH and LQKENI. For the CDR3, the DNA is TGTGCCAGCTCACCCTTTACAGGGAGCGCCTACGAGCAGTACTTC. It yields the protein CASSPFTGSAYEQYF.

The J gene is TRBJ2-5, the V gene TRBV7-2, with 7 bases lining up with TRBD1. This CDR3 is 14 amino acids long. CDR1 is SGHTA, CDR2 FQGNSA, per germline. With 5 bases clipped from V and 6 bases from J, the junction kept 9 bases outside the gene matches. The chain's CDR3 is CASSPGQVVKTQYF. CDR3 nucleotide sequence: TGTGCCAGCAGCCCTGGACAGGTTGTAAAGACCCAGTACTTC. The whole variable domain, remainder taken from reference TRBV7-2 and TRBJ2-5, is GAGVSQSPSNKVTEKGKDVELRCDPISGHTALYWYRQSLGQGLEFLIYFQGNSAPDKSGLPSDRFSAERTGGSVSTLTIQRTQQEDSAVYLCASSPGQVVKTQYFGPGTRLLVL.

This clone was observed a few times. The genes are TRBV7-2 and TRBJ2-3; perhaps TRBD2 as D (7 bases). V was shortened by 5 bases and J by 3 bases, with 18 bases between the two germline ends. Germline V CDR1 and CDR2: SGHTA, FQGNSA. The length of the CDR3 is 16 residues. The CDR3 region is CASSPRGASRTDTQYF. The CDR3 DNA follows: TGTGCCAGCAGCCCCCGGGGGGCTTCAAGGACAGATACGCAGTATTTT.

This chain links TRBV25-1 with TRBJ1-2; D call uncertain. Germline CDR1 reads MGHDK; CDR2 reads SYGVNS. Trimming stripped 7 bases from V and 4 bases from J, with 13 bases between. The CDR3 is 13 residues long. The CDR3 DNA is TGTGCCAGCATTGGAGGGCAGGCCTATGGCTACACCTTC. Protein: CASIGGQAYGYTF.